The 26 T cell receptor beta chains in this list originate from one sample, sequenced in a study of cytomegalovirus exposure and HLA in healthy donors. With 60 Vbeta and 13 Jbeta primers, the PCR was carried out. The repertoire was sequenced with immunoSEQ multiplex PCR; TCRdb's copy has only in-frame clones and lacks some. The sample lists some 200,000 clones, around 68% occurring once. Sequenced material: PBMCs. These receptor sequences come from a man between 40 and 49 years old in good health and CMV-seronegative.

V usage is TRBV4-2 and J usage is TRBJ1-2; 7 positions agree with TRBD1. V shed 0 bases and J 2 bases; nucleotides not matched to a gene: 12. Germline V gives CDR1 LGHNA, CDR2 YNFKEQ. CDR3 size: 18 residues. CDR3 residues: CASSQDPLPAGGNYGYTF. In nucleotides, the CDR3 is TGTGCCAGCAGCCAAGATCCCCTTCCAGCAGGGGGGAACTATGGCTACACCTTC.

The chain links TRBV6-6 to TRBJ2-7; 8 nucleotides line up with TRBD1. The V segment lost 0 bases and the J segment 3 bases; nucleotides outside the gene matches: 4. Germline V gene sequence: CDR1 MNHNY, CDR2 SVGAGI (reference sequence). This CDR3 contains 15 residues. The CDR3 is CASSYSQGVGYEQYF. The CDR3 DNA reads TGTGCCAGCAGTTACTCACAGGGGGTTGGCTACGAGCAGTACTTC.

This clone showed up just once. CDR3 sequence: CASSQDGMNTEAFF. CDR3 bases: TGTGCCAGCAGTCAAGACGGTATGAACACTGAAGCTTTCTTT. V is TRBV2 and J is TRBJ1-1; no reliable D call. The CDR3 covers 14 residues. Trimming shortened V by 5 bases and J by 0 bases, and 10 bases separated the two germline ends. Germline V lookup: CDR1 SNHLY, CDR2 FYNNEI.

This clone was recorded a few times. The rearrangement uses TRBV6-4 and TRBJ2-3; tentative D call: TRBD2 (6 bases). The CDR3 extends over 15 amino acids. V was cut by 0 bases and J by 6 bases, with 13 bases left in between. CDR1 is MRHNA and CDR2 is SNTAGT in the germline V gene. CDR3 in amino acids: CASSDSGSWGDTQYF. The CDR3 DNA is TGTGCCAGCAGTGACTCCGGGAGCTGGGGGGATACGCAGTATTTT.

The genes are TRBV19 and TRBJ2-7; 7 positions agree with TRBD1. J lost 2 bases, V lost 4 bases, and 5 bases had no gene match. The CDR3 is made up of 14 amino acids. CDR1 is LNHDA and CDR2 is SQIVND in the germline V gene (reference sequence). In nucleotides, the CDR3 is TGTGCCAGTAGTACGTACAGGGGCCCCTACGAGCAGTACTTC. Encoded protein: CASSTYRGPYEQYF.

The chain combines TRBV5-4 with TRBJ2-7, with 10 bases matching TRBD2. V trimming: 2 bases; J trimming: 2 bases; junction bases outside the gene matches: 7. From germline, CDR1 is SGHNT and CDR2 YYREEE (reference sequence). This CDR3 comprises 16 residues. The CDR3, as DNA: TGTGCCAGCAGCTTAGGGGAAACTAGCGGGGCCTACGAGCAGTACTTC. This encodes CASSLGETSGAYEQYF.

V is TRBV2 and J is TRBJ2-3, with TRBD1 identical over 7 bases. Germline CDR1 is SNHLY and CDR2 is FYNNEI. The CDR3 has 13 amino acids. The V segment lost 6 bases and the J segment 5 bases; nucleotides outside the gene matches: 5. Written as DNA, the CDR3 is TGTGCCAGCAGATTGACAGGGTTAGATACGCAGTATTTT. Translated, it gives CASRLTGLDTQYF.

CDR3 region: CASSEAAGGPDTQYF. DNA of the CDR3: TGTGCCAGCAGTGAAGCGGCGGGGGGGCCAGATACGCAGTATTTT. This chain joins TRBV6-1 and TRBJ2-3, with TRBD2 identical over 9 bases. The CDR3 spans 15 residues. The V gene's germline CDR1 is MNHNS and CDR2 SASEGT. V shed 0 bases, J shed 4 bases, and the junction held 2 bases outside the gene matches.

The chain is built from TRBV30 and TRBJ1-2; 10 bases map to TRBD1. The CDR3 runs 14 residues. Germline V CDR1 and CDR2: GTSNPN, SVGIG (reference sequence). J lost 7 bases, V lost 5 bases, and 10 bases had no gene match. In DNA form, the CDR3 reads TGTGCCTGGTTTCCCCGGGACAGGGGTGTTGGCTACACCTTC. This encodes CAWFPRDRGVGYTF.

This clone was counted between two and nine times. The J gene is TRBJ2-2, the V gene TRBV6-5; D is ambiguous. This CDR3 is 12 amino acids long. Germline values: CDR1 MNHEY, CDR2 SVGAGI. V lost 6 bases, J lost 7 bases, and 9 bases lay in between. CDR3 in amino acids: CASRRPDGELFF. For the CDR3, the DNA is TGTGCCAGCAGACGCCCAGACGGGGAGCTGTTTTTT.

The sample holds a few counts of this clone. The rearrangement uses TRBV19 and TRBJ1-1; no firm D call. Germline V gives CDR1 LNHDA, CDR2 SQIVND (reference sequence). The CDR3 is 15 amino acids. Trimming stripped 4 bases from V and 1 base from J, with 13 bases between. CDR3 nucleotides: TGTGCCAGTAGTAGTTTTGGTGAGTGGAACACTGAAGCTTTCTTT. Amino acid sequence: CASSSFGEWNTEAFF.

The V and J genes are TRBV4-1 and TRBJ2-5; D is possibly TRBD2 (6 bases). The end of the DNA is better explained by TRBJ2-7, so the J call may be wrong. This CDR3 is 16 amino acids long. Germline CDR1 MGHRA, CDR2 YSYEKL. The CDR3 bases are TGCGCCAGCAGCCATGCCCCACTAGCATTACCTTACGAGCAGTACTTC. As protein: CASSHAPLALPYEQYF.

The genes are TRBV5-6 and TRBJ1-2, with 8 positions matching TRBD1. The CDR3 length is 13 residues. The V and J ends lost 4 bases and 8 bases, in that order; junction bases with no gene match: 7. In germline, CDR1 is SGHDT, CDR2 YYEEEE. The CDR3, as DNA: TGTGCCAGCAGCCCATTGGCAGGGGGCGGCTACACCTTC. Translating gives CASSPLAGGGYTF.

The chain joins TRBV18 to TRBJ2-1; D not certain. Germline V gives CDR1 KGHSH, CDR2 LQKENI. Trimming pared 6 bases from V and 4 bases from J, leaving 10 bases between. CDR3 length equals 13 residues. The CDR3 is CASSQALYNEQFF. The CDR3 DNA reads as TGTGCCAGCTCGCAGGCCTTATACAATGAGCAGTTCTTC.

This sequence joins TRBV10-3 and TRBJ2-1; 10 bases are shared with TRBD1. Germline V gene data show CDR1 as ENHRY and CDR2 as SYGVKD. V trimming: 2 bases; J trimming: 1 base; junction bases outside the gene matches: 2. CDR3 length equals 16 residues. CDR3 amino acids: CAISEGQGDSYNEQFF. The CDR3 DNA reads as TGTGCCATCAGTGAGGGACAGGGGGATTCCTACAATGAGCAGTTCTTC.

This chain uses TRBV6-1 with TRBJ1-4, with D possibly TRBD1 on 5 matching bases. Germline CDR1 MNHNS, CDR2 SASEGT. The CDR3 sequence is 15 residues long. V was shortened by 7 bases and J by 8 bases, with 20 bases between the two germline ends. Here the CDR3 reads CASTGGGTQREKLFF. Here the CDR3 DNA reads TGTGCCAGCACCGGGGGAGGCACCCAGCGGGAAAAACTGTTTTTT.

The genes are TRBV5-8 and TRBJ1-3, with 8 bases identical to TRBD1. The CDR3 contains 15 residues. Germline CDR1 SGHTS, CDR2 YDEGEE. The V and J ends lost 6 bases and 0 bases, in that order; junction bases with no gene match: 5. This CDR3 is CASTAGQASGNTIYF. CDR3 DNA sequence: TGTGCCAGCACTGCGGGACAGGCCTCTGGAAACACCATATATTTT.

This clone was counted between two and nine times. As DNA, the CDR3 is TGTGCCAGTCGGGGACTAGCGGGAACCGGGGAGCTGTTTTTT. Its translation is CASRGLAGTGELFF. The V call is TRBV19, the J call TRBJ2-2; 13 nucleotides align to TRBD2. This CDR3 region has 14 residues. The V segment lost 8 bases and the J segment 5 bases; nucleotides outside the gene matches: 2. In germline, CDR1 is LNHDA, CDR2 SQIVND (reference sequence).

About this clone: The same CDR3 can be traced to other DNA sequences in this sample. The chain couples TRBV5-4 to TRBJ1-4, with D unclear. The germline V and J ends were trimmed by 4 bases and 0 bases, with 10 bases remaining between them. The CDR3 covers 15 residues. Looked up from germline, CDR1 is SGHNT and CDR2 is YYREEE (reference sequence). CDR3 DNA: TGTGCCAGCAGCCCGAGATCCGCAACTAATGAAAAACTGTTTTTT. Protein: CASSPRSATNEKLFF.

The chain has TRBV14 and TRBJ2-7, with TRBD1 matching over 8 bases. Germline CDR1 is SGHDN and CDR2 is FVKESK. CDR3 length: 16 amino acids. After removal of 3 bases from V and 2 bases from J, the junction contained 9 bases not matched to a gene. The CDR3 DNA sequence: TGTGCCAGCAGCCATTCCCGGGACAGGCACACCTACGAGCAGTACTTC. It yields the protein CASSHSRDRHTYEQYF. Looking up the rest from reference TRBV14 and TRBJ2-7 gives the full variable domain: EAGVTQFPSHSVIEKGQTVTLRCDPISGHDNLYWYRRVMGKEIKFLLHFVKESKQDESGMPNNRFLAERTGGTYSTLKVQPAELEDSGVYFCASSHSRDRHTYEQYFGPGTRLTVT.

The chain joins TRBV7-9 to TRBJ2-1, with 7 bases fitting TRBD2. CDR3 length equals 18 residues. The V gene's germline CDR1 is SEHNR and CDR2 FQNEAQ (reference sequence). After removal of 1 base from V and 0 bases from J, the junction contained 9 bases not matched to a gene. CDR3 sequence reads: CASSLVRGVWTSYNEQFF. As DNA, the CDR3 is TGTGCCAGCAGCTTAGTTCGGGGGGTCTGGACCTCCTACAATGAGCAGTTCTTC.

This rearrangement joins TRBV7-8 to TRBJ2-7, with 8 bases aligning to TRBD1. V gave up 2 bases and J gave up 0 bases; unmatched junction bases: 9. Looked up from germline, CDR1 is SGHVS and CDR2 is FQNEAQ. There are 17 residues in the CDR3. The CDR3 DNA is TGTGCCAGCAGCTTAAGGGACAGGAGGGACGTCTCCTACGAGCAGTACTTC. As protein: CASSLRDRRDVSYEQYF. Complete variable domain (other parts from reference TRBV7-8 and TRBJ2-7): GAGVSQSPRYKVAKRGQDVALRCDPISGHVSLFWYQQALGQGPEFLTYFQNEAQLDKSGLPSDRFFAERPEGSVSTLKIQRTQQEDSAVYLCASSLRDRRDVSYEQYFGPGTRLTVT.

This clone was observed a few times. The chain links TRBV5-6 to TRBJ1-2; the D is unclear. With 4 bases removed from V and 4 bases from J, the gap between germline ends came to 17 bases. CDR3 length: 15 amino acids. Germline CDR1 is SGHDT and CDR2 is YYEEEE. The CDR3 spells CASSPLRGRIYGYTF. In DNA form, the CDR3 reads TGTGCCAGCAGCCCCCTTCGTGGGAGAATCTATGGCTACACCTTC.

The V gene is TRBV7-9, the J gene TRBJ2-2; 9 bases line up with TRBD1. CDR1 SEHNR and CDR2 FQNEAQ come from the germline V gene (reference sequence). CDR3 length: 15 residues. V lost 5 bases and J lost 7; bases outside the gene matches: 8. CDR3: CASSPLRQGGGELFF. CDR3 in DNA: TGTGCCAGCAGCCCCCTTCGACAGGGGGGCGGGGAGCTGTTTTTT. The entire variable domain, with the rest obtained from reference TRBV7-9 and TRBJ2-2, is as follows: DTGVSQNPRHKITKRGQNVTFRCDPISEHNRLYWYRQTLGQGPEFLTYFQNEAQLEKSRLLSDRFSAERPKGSFSTLEIQRTEQGDSAMYLCASSPLRQGGGELFFGEGSRLTVL.

This clone was detected only once. The chain couples TRBV7-9 to TRBJ2-7; the D gene is possibly TRBD2 (5 bases). The ends were cut back, 2 bases at V and 0 bases at J, with 14 bases in the middle. Germline V lookup: CDR1 SEHNR, CDR2 FQNEAQ (reference sequence). The CDR3 spans 16 residues. CDR3 amino acids: CASSLRGTTHSYEQYF. Written as DNA, the CDR3 is TGTGCCAGCAGCTTACGGGGTACAACCCACTCCTACGAGCAGTACTTC.

With regard to this clone: A junction boundary mismatches the germline segment, possibly from a read error. This chain uses TRBV7-9 with TRBJ2-1; 9 bases line up with TRBD2. CDR1 is SEHNR, CDR2 FQNEAQ, per germline (reference sequence). This CDR3 spans 12 amino acids. CDR3 nucleotide sequence: TGTTCCAGCAGCTTAGGGCTAGCGGGACGCCTCTTC. Protein sequence: CSSSLGLAGRLF.